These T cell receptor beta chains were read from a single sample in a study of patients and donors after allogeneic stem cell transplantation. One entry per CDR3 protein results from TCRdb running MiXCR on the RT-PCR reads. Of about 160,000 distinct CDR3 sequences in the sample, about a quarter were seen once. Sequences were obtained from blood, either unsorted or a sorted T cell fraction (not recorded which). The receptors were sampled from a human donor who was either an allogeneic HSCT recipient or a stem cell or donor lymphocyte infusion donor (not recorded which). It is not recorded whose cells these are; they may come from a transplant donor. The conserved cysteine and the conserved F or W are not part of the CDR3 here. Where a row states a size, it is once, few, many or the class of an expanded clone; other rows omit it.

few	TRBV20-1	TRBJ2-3	SARDAATASTDTQY
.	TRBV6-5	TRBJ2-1	ASSYGAGGLYNEQF
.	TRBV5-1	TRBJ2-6	ASSPSGVSGANVLT
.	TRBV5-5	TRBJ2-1	ASSLKPLAGVVNEQF
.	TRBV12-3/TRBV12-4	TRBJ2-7	ASSLERGIAYEQY
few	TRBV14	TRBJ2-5	ASSQSIGTQY
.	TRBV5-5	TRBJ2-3	ASSHRDIREDTQY
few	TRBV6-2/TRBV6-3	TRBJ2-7	ASSFRFSYEQY
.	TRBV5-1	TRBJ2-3	ASSNPTSGGFTDTQY
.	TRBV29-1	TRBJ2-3	SVEDLQGIDTQY
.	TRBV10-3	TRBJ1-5	ARGGPQH
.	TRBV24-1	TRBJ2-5	ATSDFSRGMETQY
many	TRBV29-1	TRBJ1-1	SVEDYPGTGDTEAF
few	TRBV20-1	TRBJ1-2	SARDSGGYT
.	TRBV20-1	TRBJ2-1	SARDTLAEYNEQF
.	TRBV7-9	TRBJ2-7	ATEVAASSYEQY
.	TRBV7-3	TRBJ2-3	ASSLSVTDTQY
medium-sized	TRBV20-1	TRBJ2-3	SATLAGNTDTQY
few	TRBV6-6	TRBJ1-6	ASSPTGEGSYNSPLH
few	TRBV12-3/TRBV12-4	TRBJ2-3	ASSPTSGLPRDTQY
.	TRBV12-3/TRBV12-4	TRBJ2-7	ASSRQGPYEQY